This is a list of T cell receptor beta chains from one sample in a study of cytomegalovirus exposure and HLA in healthy donors. Clones were sequenced by immunoSEQ multiplex PCR, and TCRdb holds only the in-frame ones, with some missing. Counted here are about 180,000 clones, 65% to 85% occurring once; the ten biggest clones make up 1.3% to 1.5%. Sequencing was done on a sample of PBMCs. The receptors stem from a girl between 10 and 17 years old in good health and CMV-seropositive. Both conserved end residues are part of each CDR3. D genes are given only for firm matches. Only some rows state a clone size, as once, few, many or a class for expanded clones.

>19|TRBD2|TRBJ2-2|.|TRBV9
CASSVEVTSGRGDTGELFF
TGTGCCAGCAGCGTAGAGGTGACTAGCGGGAGGGGGGACACCGGGGAGCTGTTTTTT
>16|TRBD1|TRBJ1-2|.|TRBV19
CASSQRGQANWYGYTF
TGTGCCAGTAGCCAACGGGGACAGGCAAATTGGTATGGCTACACCTTC
>14|.|TRBJ1-5|.|TRBV27
CASSPRDSNQPQHF
TGTGCCAGCAGCCCGAGGGATAGCAATCAGCCCCAGCATTTT
>16|.|TRBJ1-1|once|TRBV27
CASSLWGDSPNTEAFF
TGTGCCAGCAGTTTATGGGGCGACAGCCCGAACACTGAAGCTTTCTTT
>13|TRBD2|TRBJ2-7|.|TRBV29-1
CSVGLAGPYEQYF
TGCAGCGTTGGACTAGCGGGACCCTACGAGCAGTACTTC
>14|TRBD1|TRBJ1-3|.|TRBV2
CASSAQGAGNTIYF
TGTGCCAGCAGTGCTCAGGGGGCGGGAAACACCATATATTTT
>13|TRBD1|TRBJ1-1|.|TRBV27
CASRRDRGTEAFF
TGTGCCAGCAGACGAGACAGGGGCACTGAAGCTTTCTTT
>14|TRBD1|TRBJ2-7|.|TRBV9
CASSLTGGPYEQYF
TGTGCCAGCAGCTTAACAGGGGGGCCCTACGAGCAGTACTTC
>15|.|TRBJ2-1|few|TRBV6-5
CASSYRLHSYNEQFF
TGTGCCAGCAGTTACAGACTGCATTCCTACAATGAGCAGTTCTTC
>17|TRBD2|TRBJ2-1|.|TRBV7-8
CASSLARGGGSYNEQFF
TGTGCCAGCAGCTTAGCGCGTGGCGGGGGGTCCTACAATGAGCAGTTCTTC
>16|.|TRBJ1-5|.|TRBV12-2
CASRLGGTYSNQPQHF
TGTGCAAGTCGCTTAGGCGGGACTTATAGCAATCAGCCCCAGCATTTT
>16|.|TRBJ2-7|.|TRBV6-5
CASSYLGDGSSYEQYF
TGTGCCAGCAGTTACCTCGGGGACGGGAGCTCCTACGAGCAGTACTTC